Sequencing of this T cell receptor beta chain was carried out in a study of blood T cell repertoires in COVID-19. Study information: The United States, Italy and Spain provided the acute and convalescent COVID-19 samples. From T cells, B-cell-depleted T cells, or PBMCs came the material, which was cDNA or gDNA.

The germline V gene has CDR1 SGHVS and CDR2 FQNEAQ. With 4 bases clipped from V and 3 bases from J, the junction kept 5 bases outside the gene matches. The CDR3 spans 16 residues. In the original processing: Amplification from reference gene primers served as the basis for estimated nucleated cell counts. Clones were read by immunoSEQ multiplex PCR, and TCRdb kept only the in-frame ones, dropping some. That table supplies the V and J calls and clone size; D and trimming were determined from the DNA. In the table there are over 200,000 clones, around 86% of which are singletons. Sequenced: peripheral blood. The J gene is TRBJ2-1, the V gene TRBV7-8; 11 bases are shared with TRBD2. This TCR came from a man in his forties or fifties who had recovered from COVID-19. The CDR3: CASSSIAGGFYNEQFF. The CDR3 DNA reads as TGTGCCAGCAGCTCGATAGCGGGAGGGTTCTACAATGAGCAGTTCTTC.